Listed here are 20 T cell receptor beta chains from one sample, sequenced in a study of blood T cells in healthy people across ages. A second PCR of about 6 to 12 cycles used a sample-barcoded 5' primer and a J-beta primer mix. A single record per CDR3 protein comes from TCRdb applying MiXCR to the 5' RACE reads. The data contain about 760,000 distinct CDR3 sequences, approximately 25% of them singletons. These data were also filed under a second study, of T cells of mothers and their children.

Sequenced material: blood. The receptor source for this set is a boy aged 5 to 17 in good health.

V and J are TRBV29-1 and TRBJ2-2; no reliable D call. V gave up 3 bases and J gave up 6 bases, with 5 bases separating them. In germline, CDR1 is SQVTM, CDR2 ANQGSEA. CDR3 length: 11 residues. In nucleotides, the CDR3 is TGCAGCGTTGATGGCGCCGGGGAGCTGTTTTTT. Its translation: CSVDGAGELFF.

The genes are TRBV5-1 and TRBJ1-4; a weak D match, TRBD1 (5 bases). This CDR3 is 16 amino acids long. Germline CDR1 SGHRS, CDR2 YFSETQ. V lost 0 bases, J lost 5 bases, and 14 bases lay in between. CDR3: CASSLVTGAGNEKLFF. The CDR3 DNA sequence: TGCGCCAGCAGCTTGGTAACCGGGGCTGGAAATGAAAAACTGTTTTTT.

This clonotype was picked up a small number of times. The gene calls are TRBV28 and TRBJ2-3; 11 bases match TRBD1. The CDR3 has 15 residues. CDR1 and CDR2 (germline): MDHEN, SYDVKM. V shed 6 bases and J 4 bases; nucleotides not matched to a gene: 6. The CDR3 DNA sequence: TGTGCCAGCAGAGCGGACAGGGGGCGCTCAGATACGCAGTATTTT. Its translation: CASRADRGRSDTQYF.

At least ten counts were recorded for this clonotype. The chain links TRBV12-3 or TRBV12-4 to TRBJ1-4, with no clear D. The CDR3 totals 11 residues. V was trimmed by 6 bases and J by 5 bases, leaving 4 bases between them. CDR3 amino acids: CASSRNEKLFF. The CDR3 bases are TGTGCCAGCAGCCGAAATGAAAAACTGTTTTTT.

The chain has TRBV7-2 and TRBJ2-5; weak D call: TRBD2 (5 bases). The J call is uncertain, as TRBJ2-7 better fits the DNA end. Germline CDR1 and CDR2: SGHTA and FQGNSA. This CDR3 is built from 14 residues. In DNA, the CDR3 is TGTGCCAGCAGCTTAGTCCGGGATTCCTACGAGCAGTACTTC. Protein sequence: CASSLVRDSYEQYF.

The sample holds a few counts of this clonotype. Written as DNA, the CDR3 is TGCAGCGTCGGACTAGCGGGAGGCAATGAGCAGTTCTTC. Its protein is CSVGLAGGNEQFF. The V and J genes are TRBV29-1 and TRBJ2-1; 14 positions agree with TRBD2. CDR1 SQVTM and CDR2 ANQGSEA come from the germline V gene. Trimming removed 6 bases from V and 6 bases from J; junction bases left unmatched: 1. This CDR3 is built from 13 residues.

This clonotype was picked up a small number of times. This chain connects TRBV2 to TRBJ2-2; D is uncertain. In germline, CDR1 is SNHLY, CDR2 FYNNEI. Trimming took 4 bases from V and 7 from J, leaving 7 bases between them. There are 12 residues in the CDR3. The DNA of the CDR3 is TGTGCCAGCAGTGGGGAAGGCGGGGAGCTGTTTTTT. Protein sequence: CASSGEGGELFF.

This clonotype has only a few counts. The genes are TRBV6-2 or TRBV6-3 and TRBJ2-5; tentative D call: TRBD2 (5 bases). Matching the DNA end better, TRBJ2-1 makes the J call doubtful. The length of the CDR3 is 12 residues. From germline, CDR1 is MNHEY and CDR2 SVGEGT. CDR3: CASRDRDKEQFF. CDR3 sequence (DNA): TGTGCCAGCAGGGACCGGGATAAAGAGCAGTTCTTC.

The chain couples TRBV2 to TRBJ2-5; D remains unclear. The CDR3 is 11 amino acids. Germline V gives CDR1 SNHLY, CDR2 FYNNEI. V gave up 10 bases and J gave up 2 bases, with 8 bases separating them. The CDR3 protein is CATKVQETQYF. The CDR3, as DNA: TGTGCCACCAAGGTACAAGAGACCCAGTACTTC.

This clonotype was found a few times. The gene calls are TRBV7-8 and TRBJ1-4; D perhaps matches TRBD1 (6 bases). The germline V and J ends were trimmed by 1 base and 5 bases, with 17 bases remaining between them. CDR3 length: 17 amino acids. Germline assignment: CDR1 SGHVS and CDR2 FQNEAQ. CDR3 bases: TGTGCCAGCAGCTTAGGCGCAGGGGTGTTAAAGAATGAAAAACTGTTTTTT. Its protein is CASSLGAGVLKNEKLFF.

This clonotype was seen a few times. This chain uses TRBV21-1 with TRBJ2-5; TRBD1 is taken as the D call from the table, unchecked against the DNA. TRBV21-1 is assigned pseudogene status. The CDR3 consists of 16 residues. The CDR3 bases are TGTGCCAGCAGCAAAGGAAAGGGACAGGGCCAAGAGACCCAGTACTTC. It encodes CASSKGKGQGQETQYF.

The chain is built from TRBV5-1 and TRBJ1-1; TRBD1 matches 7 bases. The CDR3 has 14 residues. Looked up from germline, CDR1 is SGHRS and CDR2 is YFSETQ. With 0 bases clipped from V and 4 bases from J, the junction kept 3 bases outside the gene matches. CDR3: CASSLGPGGTEAFF. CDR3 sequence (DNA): TGCGCCAGCAGCTTGGGTCCAGGGGGCACTGAAGCTTTCTTT.

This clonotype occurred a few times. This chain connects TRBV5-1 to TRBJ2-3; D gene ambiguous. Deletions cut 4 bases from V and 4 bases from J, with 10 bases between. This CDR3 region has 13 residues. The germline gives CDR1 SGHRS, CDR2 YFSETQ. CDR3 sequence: CASSQDDADTQYF. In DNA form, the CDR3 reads TGCGCCAGCAGCCAGGATGATGCAGATACGCAGTATTTT.

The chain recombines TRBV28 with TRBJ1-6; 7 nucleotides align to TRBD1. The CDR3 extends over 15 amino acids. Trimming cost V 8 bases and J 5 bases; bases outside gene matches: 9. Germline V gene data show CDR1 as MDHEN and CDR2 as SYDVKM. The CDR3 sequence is CASWGGQTNNSPLHF. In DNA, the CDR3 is TGTGCCAGCTGGGGGGGACAGACCAATAATTCACCCCTCCACTTT.

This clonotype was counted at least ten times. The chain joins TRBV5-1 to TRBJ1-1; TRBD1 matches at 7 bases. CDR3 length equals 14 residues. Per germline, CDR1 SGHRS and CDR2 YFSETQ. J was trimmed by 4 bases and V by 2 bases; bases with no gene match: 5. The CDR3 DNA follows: TGCGCCAGCAGCTTAAGACAGGGCGGCACTGAAGCTTTCTTT. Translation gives CASSLRQGGTEAFF. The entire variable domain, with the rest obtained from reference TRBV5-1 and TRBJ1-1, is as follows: KAGVTQTPRYLIKTRGQQVTLSCSPISGHRSVSWYQQTPGQGLQFLFEYFSETQRNKGNFPGRFSGRQFSNSRSEMNVSTLELGDSALYLCASSLRQGGTEAFFGQGTRLTVV.

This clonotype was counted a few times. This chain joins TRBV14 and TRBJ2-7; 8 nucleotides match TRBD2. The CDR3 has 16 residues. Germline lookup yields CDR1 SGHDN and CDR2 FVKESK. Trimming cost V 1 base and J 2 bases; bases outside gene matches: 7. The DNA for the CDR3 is TGTGCCAGCAGCCAAGGTACACTAGCGGTAACCTACGAGCAGTACTTC. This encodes CASSQGTLAVTYEQYF.

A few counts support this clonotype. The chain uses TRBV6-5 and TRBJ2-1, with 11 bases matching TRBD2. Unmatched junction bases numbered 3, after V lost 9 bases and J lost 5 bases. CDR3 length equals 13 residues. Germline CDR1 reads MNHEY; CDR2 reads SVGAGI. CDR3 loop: CASMGLADNEQFF. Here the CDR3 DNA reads TGTGCCAGTATGGGACTAGCGGACAATGAGCAGTTCTTC.

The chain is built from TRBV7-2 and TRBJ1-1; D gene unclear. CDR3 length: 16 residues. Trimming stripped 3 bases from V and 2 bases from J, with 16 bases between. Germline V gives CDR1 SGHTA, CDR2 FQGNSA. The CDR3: CASSLRSSRRNTEAFF. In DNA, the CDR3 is TGTGCCAGCAGCTTGCGAAGCTCCAGGAGAAACACTGAAGCTTTCTTT.

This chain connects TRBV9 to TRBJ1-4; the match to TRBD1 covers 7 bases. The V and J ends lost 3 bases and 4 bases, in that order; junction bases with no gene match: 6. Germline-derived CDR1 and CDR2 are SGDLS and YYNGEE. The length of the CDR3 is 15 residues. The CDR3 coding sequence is TGTGCCAGCAGCGGACAGGGTCTGGATAATGAAAAACTGTTTTTT. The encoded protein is CASSGQGLDNEKLFF. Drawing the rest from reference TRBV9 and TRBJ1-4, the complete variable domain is DSGVTQTPKHLITATGQRVTLRCSPRSGDLSVYWYQQSLDQGLQFLIQYYNGEERAKGNILERFSAQQFPDLHSELNLSSLELGDSALYFCASSGQGLDNEKLFFGSGTQLSVL.

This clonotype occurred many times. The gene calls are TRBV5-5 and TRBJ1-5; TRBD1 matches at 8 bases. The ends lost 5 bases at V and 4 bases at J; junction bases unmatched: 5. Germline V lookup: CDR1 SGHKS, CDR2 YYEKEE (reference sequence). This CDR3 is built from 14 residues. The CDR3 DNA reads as TGTGCCAGCAGTTTCCAGGGGGCTAATCAGCCCCAGCATTTT. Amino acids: CASSFQGANQPQHF.